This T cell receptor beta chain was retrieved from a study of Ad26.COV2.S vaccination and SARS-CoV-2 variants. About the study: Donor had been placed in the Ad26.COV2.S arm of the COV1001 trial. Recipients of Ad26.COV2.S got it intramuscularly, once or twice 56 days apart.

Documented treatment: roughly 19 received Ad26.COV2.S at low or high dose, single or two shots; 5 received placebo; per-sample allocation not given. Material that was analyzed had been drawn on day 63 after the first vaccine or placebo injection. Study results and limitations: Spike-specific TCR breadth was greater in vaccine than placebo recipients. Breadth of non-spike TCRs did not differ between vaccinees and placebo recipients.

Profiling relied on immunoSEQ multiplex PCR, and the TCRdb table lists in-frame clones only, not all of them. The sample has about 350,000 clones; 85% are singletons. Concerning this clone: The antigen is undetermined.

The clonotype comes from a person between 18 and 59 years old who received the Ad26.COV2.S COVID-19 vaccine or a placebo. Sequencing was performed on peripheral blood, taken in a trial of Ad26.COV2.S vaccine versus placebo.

The CDR3 DNA sequence: TGTGCCAGCTCACCTACCAGCGGGGGGCAAGAGACCCAGTACTTC. It codes for CASSPTSGGQETQYF. This chain uses TRBV18 with TRBJ2-5; TRBD2 aligns across 9 bases. Germline trimming cut 3 bases from V and 2 bases from J; bases unmatched to any gene: 4. The CDR3 has 15 residues. In germline, CDR1 is KGHSH, CDR2 LQKENI.